These 31 T cell receptor beta chains share one sample of origin, sequenced in a study of OX40 agonist ivuxolimab in advanced cancers. Library preparation was by the immunoSEQ multiplex PCR assay. TCRdb re-hosts the immuneACCESS table, in-frame sequences only. Its copies lack some clones; in the studies checked, an unresolved V gene accounts for under half of them, and the cause for the rest is not known. For this sample there are about 14,000 clones; over 80% appear just once. The biggest ten clones account for roughly two fifths of the sample. This material consisted of CD4+ or CD8+ T cells sorted from blood, taken in a trial of the OX40 agonist ivuxolimab. The source is an adult with an advanced solid tumor such as melanoma, head and neck, liver or kidney cancer.

The genes are TRBV28 and TRBJ2-7; 10 bases are a match to TRBD1. The V gene's germline CDR1 is MDHEN and CDR2 SYDVKM. This CDR3 has 14 residues. V gave up 6 bases and J gave up 1 base; unmatched junction bases: 3. The DNA of the CDR3 is TGTGCCAGCAGATGGACAGGGGGGTCCTACGAGCAGTACTTC. It encodes CASRWTGGSYEQYF.

This chain uses TRBV5-1 with TRBJ2-7; D gene ambiguous. V was shortened by 3 bases and J by 3 bases, with 16 bases between the two germline ends. Germline CDR1 SGHRS, CDR2 YFSETQ. The CDR3 extends over 15 amino acids. The CDR3 here is CASSSYGEFFYEQYF. The CDR3 DNA follows: TGCGCCAGCAGCTCATATGGGGAATTCTTCTACGAGCAGTACTTC.

This chain joins TRBV14 and TRBJ1-4; maybe TRBD1 (6 bases). The CDR3 contains 15 residues. In germline, CDR1 is SGHDN, CDR2 FVKESK. V was trimmed by 2 bases and J by 6 bases, leaving 13 bases between them. CDR3 in amino acids: CASSQKGGEDEKLFF. The CDR3 nucleotides are TGTGCCAGCAGCCAAAAGGGGGGGGAAGATGAAAAACTGTTTTTT. Using reference TRBV14 and TRBJ1-4 for the parts outside the CDR3, the full variable domain is EAGVTQFPSHSVIEKGQTVTLRCDPISGHDNLYWYRRVMGKEIKFLLHFVKESKQDESGMPNNRFLAERTGGTYSTLKVQPAELEDSGVYFCASSQKGGEDEKLFFGSGTQLSVL.

This sequence joins TRBV21-1 and TRBJ1-1; the table's D gene call, TRBD1, was not cross checked with the DNA. TRBV21-1 is deemed a pseudogene. The CDR3 covers 16 residues. CDR3 sequence reads: CASSRDIDTIRTEAFF. The DNA for the CDR3 is TGTGCCAGCAGTCGCGATATAGACACAATTCGCACTGAAGCTTTCTTT.

The rearrangement links TRBV14 to TRBJ1-4, with D uncertain. V was shortened by 1 base and J by 3 bases, with 9 bases between the two germline ends. The CDR3 loop spans 15 amino acids. Germline V lookup: CDR1 SGHDN, CDR2 FVKESK. CDR3 nucleotide sequence: TGTGCCAGCAGCCAAGTGGCTCGGGCTAATGAAAAACTGTTTTTT. Translating it yields CASSQVARANEKLFF. Full variable domain (outside the CDR3, taken from reference TRBV14 and TRBJ1-4): EAGVTQFPSHSVIEKGQTVTLRCDPISGHDNLYWYRRVMGKEIKFLLHFVKESKQDESGMPNNRFLAERTGGTYSTLKVQPAELEDSGVYFCASSQVARANEKLFFGSGTQLSVL.

The chain is built from TRBV7-9 and TRBJ2-2; tentatively, D is TRBD1 or TRBD2 (5 bases each). The V gene lost 5 bases and the J gene lost 0 bases, with 13 bases spanning the gap. Looked up from germline, CDR1 is SEHNR and CDR2 is FQNEAQ (reference sequence). This CDR3 is 16 amino acids long. Here the CDR3 DNA reads TGTGCCAGCAGCCATTATGGGGGAGCGAACACCGGGGAGCTGTTTTTT. Translation gives CASSHYGGANTGELFF. Looking up the rest from reference TRBV7-9 and TRBJ2-2 gives the full variable domain: DTGVSQNPRHKITKRGQNVTFRCDPISEHNRLYWYRQTLGQGPEFLTYFQNEAQLEKSRLLSDRFSAERPKGSFSTLEIQRTEQGDSAMYLCASSHYGGANTGELFFGEGSRLTVL.

The chain joins TRBV30 to TRBJ2-1; D unresolved. The CDR3 totals 15 residues. Trimming shortened V by 2 bases and J by 0 bases, and 11 bases separated the two germline ends. Germline V CDR1 and CDR2: GTSNPN, SVGIG (reference sequence). The CDR3 region is CAWSQGPSSYNEQFF. CDR3 nucleotide sequence: TGTGCCTGGAGTCAAGGCCCGAGCTCCTACAATGAGCAGTTCTTC.

This chain joins TRBV27 and TRBJ2-7; 8 bases match TRBD1. This CDR3 is built from 17 residues. The germline V gene has CDR1 MNHEY and CDR2 SMNVEV (reference sequence). The J segment lost 4 bases and the V segment lost 0 bases, leaving 11 bases of the junction unmatched. In DNA, the CDR3 is TGTGCCAGCAGTTTATCAGACCGGGACAGGTGGTGGTACGAGCAGTACTTC. Protein sequence: CASSLSDRDRWWYEQYF.

The rearrangement uses TRBV28 and TRBJ1-3; D uncertain. The CDR3 totals 13 residues. Between the trimmed V and J ends, which lost 6 bases and 2 bases, there was a span of 8 bases. Germline loops: CDR1 MDHEN, CDR2 SYDVKM. CDR3 in amino acids: CASSWAAGNTIYF. CDR3 bases: TGTGCCAGCAGCTGGGCAGCTGGAAACACCATATATTTT.

This chain joins TRBV7-3 and TRBJ1-1, with D possibly matching TRBD1 (6 bases). The CDR3 consists of 13 residues. V was trimmed by 5 bases and J by 4 bases, leaving 11 bases between them. Germline V gene data show CDR1 as SGHTA and CDR2 as FQGTGA. The CDR3 here is CASSPRGGTEAFF. CDR3 in DNA: TGTGCCAGCAGCCCCAGGGGCGGCACTGAAGCTTTCTTT.

This CDR3 is CASSPTDGGYNEQFF. The DNA of the CDR3 is TGTGCCAGCAGCCCTACTGACGGGGGTTACAATGAGCAGTTCTTC. The rearrangement uses TRBV6-5 and TRBJ2-1; maybe TRBD2 (6 bases). The CDR3 contains 15 residues. V lost 6 bases, J lost 4 bases, and 16 bases lay in between. Germline V lookup: CDR1 MNHEY, CDR2 SVGAGI.

V and J are TRBV7-8 and TRBJ1-5; no clear D gene. CDR1 is SGHVS, CDR2 FQNEAQ, per germline. V shed 0 bases and J shed 0 bases, with 6 bases lying between them. The CDR3 is 15 residues long. The CDR3 nucleotides are TGTGCCAGCAGCTTAGCTAGCAATAGCAATCAGCCCCAGCATTTT. Translating it yields CASSLASNSNQPQHF.

The chain recombines TRBV27 with TRBJ1-5; no clear D gene. Germline assignment: CDR1 MNHEY and CDR2 SMNVEV (reference sequence). CDR3 size: 16 residues. V was pared by 0 bases and J by 2 bases, with 11 bases between. CDR3 sequence (DNA): TGTGCCAGCAGTTTATCGCAGGTGATGGGCAATCAGCCCCAGCATTTT. Translating it yields CASSLSQVMGNQPQHF.

The rearrangement links TRBV4-2 to TRBJ1-2, with a tentative D call TRBD1 (5 bases). CDR1 LGHNA and CDR2 YNFKEQ come from the germline V gene. The CDR3 runs 15 residues. V shed 0 bases and J shed 8 bases, with 16 bases lying between them. The DNA of the CDR3 is TGTGCCAGCAGCCAAGATCTTGGGGCCCCTTACGGCTACACCTTC. This codes for CASSQDLGAPYGYTF.

The rearrangement uses TRBV7-3 and TRBJ1-1; no clear D. V shed 2 bases and J shed 5 bases, with 6 bases lying between them. Germline V gene data show CDR1 as SGHTA and CDR2 as FQGTGA. The CDR3 length is 12 residues. The CDR3 loop reads CASSLAGTEAFF. Here the CDR3 DNA reads TGTGCCAGCAGCTTAGCGGGGACTGAAGCTTTCTTT.

The chain recombines TRBV5-4 with TRBJ2-1; 13 bases fit TRBD2. The V segment lost 4 bases and the J segment 6 bases; nucleotides outside the gene matches: 4. CDR1 is SGHNT, CDR2 YYREEE, per germline (reference sequence). The CDR3 covers 15 residues. The DNA of the CDR3 is TGTGCCAGCAGCCCGGGACTAGCGGGGACCAATGAGCAGTTCTTC. It yields the protein CASSPGLAGTNEQFF.

The chain links TRBV6-4 to TRBJ2-3, with 9 bases lining up with TRBD2. The CDR3 loop spans 16 amino acids. The germline V gene encodes CDR1 MRHNA and CDR2 SNTAGT. The J segment lost 3 bases and the V segment lost 0 bases, leaving 4 bases of the junction unmatched. CDR3 sequence: CASSDSSGGQTDTQYF. The CDR3, as DNA: TGTGCCAGCAGTGACTCTAGCGGGGGCCAAACAGATACGCAGTATTTT.

This chain uses TRBV13 with TRBJ2-7, with 7 bases that match TRBD2. V shed 5 bases and J 4 bases; nucleotides not matched to a gene: 11. Germline V gene sequence: CDR1 PRHDT, CDR2 FYEKMQ (reference sequence). This CDR3 spans 15 amino acids. DNA of the CDR3: TGTGCCAGCAGCCTCGGGGCTGCGGGAGTGTACGAGCAGTACTTC. This codes for CASSLGAAGVYEQYF.

V usage is TRBV4-1 and J usage is TRBJ2-7; TRBD1 might be the D (7 bases). The CDR3 loop spans 17 amino acids. The V end was cut by 4 bases, the J end by 1 base, with 20 bases between. The germline V gene has CDR1 MGHRA and CDR2 YSYEKL. In DNA form, the CDR3 reads TGCGCCAGCAGCCCAGTCAGGGGGGCCGATTCTTCCTACGAGCAGTACTTC. It encodes CASSPVRGADSSYEQYF.

This rearrangement joins TRBV13 to TRBJ2-3; D is perhaps TRBD1 (5 bases). Trimming took 5 bases from V and 0 from J, leaving 15 bases between them. The CDR3 sequence is 16 residues long. CDR1 is PRHDT and CDR2 is FYEKMQ in the germline V gene (reference sequence). The CDR3 sequence: CASSRRGAASTDTQYF. In nucleotides, the CDR3 is TGTGCCAGCAGCCGCCGTGGGGCCGCCAGCACAGATACGCAGTATTTT.

This clone was seen a few times. The rearrangement joins TRBV4-3 to TRBJ1-1, with unresolved D. V lost 0 bases, J lost 4 bases, and 9 bases lay in between. CDR1 and CDR2 (germline): LGHNA, YSLEER. This CDR3 is 14 amino acids long. The CDR3 reads CASSQDLVTTEAFF. CDR3 nucleotides: TGCGCCAGCAGCCAAGATCTGGTCACCACTGAAGCTTTCTTT.

This clone appeared once. This chain links TRBV19 with TRBJ2-2; D unresolved. This CDR3 is 12 amino acids long. Trimming left V 2 bases short and J 6 bases short, with 4 bases between. Germline CDR1 LNHDA, CDR2 SQIVND (reference sequence). The CDR3 DNA is TGTGCCAGTAGTATACAGGCCGGGGAGCTGTTTTTT. This sequence encodes CASSIQAGELFF.

This chain joins TRBV9 and TRBJ2-1; 7 positions match TRBD2. V lost 3 bases, J lost 0 bases, and 3 bases stayed unmatched. Germline V gene sequence: CDR1 SGDLS, CDR2 YYNGEE. The CDR3 is 15 residues long. CDR3 nucleotides: TGTGCCAGCAGCGCTAGCGGAAGCTCCTACAATGAGCAGTTCTTC. This encodes CASSASGSSYNEQFF. Drawing the rest from reference TRBV9 and TRBJ2-1, the complete variable domain is DSGVTQTPKHLITATGQRVTLRCSPRSGDLSVYWYQQSLDQGLQFLIQYYNGEERAKGNILERFSAQQFPDLHSELNLSSLELGDSALYFCASSASGSSYNEQFFGPGTRLTVL.

The rearrangement uses TRBV6-1 and TRBJ1-5; D is unclear. With 3 bases removed from V and 3 bases from J, the gap between germline ends came to 12 bases. CDR3 length: 15 residues. Germline lookup yields CDR1 MNHNS and CDR2 SASEGT. The CDR3 loop reads CASSDLDINNQPQHF. In DNA form, the CDR3 reads TGTGCCAGCAGTGACCTTGACATAAACAATCAGCCCCAGCATTTT.

The chain has TRBV7-8 and TRBJ2-1; the D gene is possibly TRBD2 (5 bases). The germline CDR1 and CDR2 sequences are SGHVS and FQNEAQ. The CDR3 has 15 residues. V gave up 8 bases and J gave up 4 bases, with 18 bases separating them. The DNA for the CDR3 is TGTGCCAGCTCCCCAGCGGTTCAGGCATACAATGAGCAGTTCTTC. Translating it yields CASSPAVQAYNEQFF. Complete variable domain (other parts from reference TRBV7-8 and TRBJ2-1): GAGVSQSPRYKVAKRGQDVALRCDPISGHVSLFWYQQALGQGPEFLTYFQNEAQLDKSGLPSDRFFAERPEGSVSTLKIQRTQQEDSAVYLCASSPAVQAYNEQFFGPGTRLTVL.

V and J are TRBV13 and TRBJ2-2; 7 nucleotides agree with TRBD1. Trimming removed 5 bases from V and 1 base from J; junction bases left unmatched: 7. Germline lookup yields CDR1 PRHDT and CDR2 FYEKMQ (reference sequence). The CDR3 length is 16 residues. Here the CDR3 reads CASSPLGTENTGELFF. In DNA, the CDR3 is TGTGCCAGCAGCCCTCTTGGGACAGAGAACACCGGGGAGCTGTTTTTT.

V gene TRBV19 combines with J gene TRBJ2-5; 10 nucleotides line up with TRBD2. The germline gives CDR1 LNHDA, CDR2 SQIVND (reference sequence). The CDR3 has 14 amino acids. J lost 5 bases, V lost 4 bases, and 4 bases had no gene match. Here the CDR3 DNA reads TGTGCCAGTAGTAGGACTAGCGGATGGGAGACCCAGTACTTC. Protein product: CASSRTSGWETQYF.

The genes are TRBV7-8 and TRBJ2-2, with a tentative D call TRBD2 (5 bases). The V gene's germline CDR1 is SGHVS and CDR2 FQNEAQ. Trimming removed 3 bases at V and 4 bases at J, with 12 bases between. The CDR3 is 15 residues long. Here the CDR3 reads CASSFLLRGTGELFF. The DNA of the CDR3 is TGTGCCAGCAGCTTTCTCCTACGGGGCACCGGGGAGCTGTTTTTT.

The J gene is TRBJ2-7, the V gene TRBV9; 11 bases match TRBD2. The V and J ends lost 0 bases and 4 bases, in that order; junction bases with no gene match: 3. CDR1 is SGDLS and CDR2 is YYNGEE in the germline V gene. The CDR3 is 15 residues long. The CDR3 spells CASSVEGLAVYEQYF. The CDR3 DNA sequence: TGTGCCAGCAGCGTAGAGGGACTAGCGGTTTACGAGCAGTACTTC. Combining the CDR3 with reference TRBV9 and TRBJ2-7 gives the whole variable domain DSGVTQTPKHLITATGQRVTLRCSPRSGDLSVYWYQQSLDQGLQFLIQYYNGEERAKGNILERFSAQQFPDLHSELNLSSLELGDSALYFCASSVEGLAVYEQYFGPGTRLTVT.

The chain links TRBV18 to TRBJ1-2, with 11 bases that match TRBD1. Germline trimming cut 3 bases from V and 7 bases from J; bases unmatched to any gene: 7. This CDR3 region has 15 residues. Germline V gene data show CDR1 as KGHSH and CDR2 as LQKENI. The CDR3: CASSPPGTGGSGYTF. CDR3 coding DNA: TGTGCCAGCTCACCTCCCGGGACAGGGGGATCTGGCTACACCTTC.

The V call is TRBV28, the J call TRBJ1-4, with D possibly TRBD1 on 5 matching bases. V lost 1 base and J 7 bases, leaving 16 bases between the germline ends. Germline-derived CDR1 and CDR2 are MDHEN and SYDVKM. The CDR3 spans 16 residues. CDR3 in DNA: TGTGCCAGCAGTTTATTGCAGGGTGGGAGTGGTGAAAAACTGTTTTTT. It specifies CASSLLQGGSGEKLFF.